This TCR beta chain was recorded in a study of blood T cell repertoires in COVID-19 (dated by TCRdb to the early 2020s). Background on the whole study: Samples covering the acute and convalescent phases of COVID-19 were provided by collaborators in the United States, Italy and Spain. The prospective study material was composed of cDNA or gDNA derived from T cells, B-cell-depleted T cells, or PBMCs. Deeply sampled blood TCRbeta repertoires from subjects exposed to, actively infected with, or recovered from COVID-19 were included in the dataset. The repertoires were released in a freely available public database meant as a resource for research on the immune response to SARS-CoV-2. Samples were obtained from the ongoing ImmuneRACE study (first 160 participants) and from about 1,300 subjects provided by 6 global collaborators. Nearly every sample came with metadata listing a de-identified subject ID, COVID-19 status, age in years and sex. HLA class I and class II types, where available, came from metadata supplied by the sample provider rather than from assay-based typing.

Each collaborating institution followed its own protocols to collect whole blood in K2EDTA tubes. For TCRbeta analysis, collaborators shipped samples as frozen whole blood, isolated PBMCs, or DNA extracted from either of those sample types. With respect to this clone: It lacks a known antigen. The record has no base qualities; no much larger clone is one base away.

TCRbeta CDR3 regions were amplified from genomic DNA by means of the immunoSEQ Assay, a bias-controlled multiplex PCR. Per the source publication's procedure: Nucleated cell counts per sample were estimated from amplification of reference gene primers within the assay. Sequence reads were collapsed and filtered to measure the absolute abundance of every unique TCRbeta CDR3 rearrangement. Productive Simpson clonality was computed per sample as the square root of Simpson's diversity index over productive rearrangements. The source is immuneACCESS, and TCRdb retained only in-frame sequences with V and J called. Part of the clones is not carried over; for the studies checked, unresolved V genes explain less than half of this, and the remainder is unexplained. V, J and clone size reflect that table, while D and trimming were determined from the DNA. The sample yields fewer than 250,000 clones; approximately 84% were counted once. Together, the top ten hold around 1.8% of the sample.

What the study reported, not specific to this receptor: How much clinical and demographic metadata was included differed by source and by participant, and the metadata was provided uncurated.

The sequencing input was peripheral blood. The sequence was collected from a woman of 80 years or more with acute or convalescent COVID-19.

The CDR3 here reads CASSLYPTGPKETQYF. The nucleotide sequence is TGTGCCAGCAGCTTATATCCCACAGGGCCAAAAGAGACCCAGTACTTC. The V and J segments used are TRBV7-6 and TRBJ2-5; perhaps TRBD1 is the D gene, with 6 bases matching. Counted from cysteine to phenylalanine, this CDR3 has 16 amino acids. Kept here is only the CDR3 DNA, which spans 48 bases and is read in frame from base 1. The germline V gene yields SGHVS for CDR1 and FNYEAQ for CDR2. Between the V and J ends, shortened by 2 bases and 3 bases respectively, the junction contains 16 bases.